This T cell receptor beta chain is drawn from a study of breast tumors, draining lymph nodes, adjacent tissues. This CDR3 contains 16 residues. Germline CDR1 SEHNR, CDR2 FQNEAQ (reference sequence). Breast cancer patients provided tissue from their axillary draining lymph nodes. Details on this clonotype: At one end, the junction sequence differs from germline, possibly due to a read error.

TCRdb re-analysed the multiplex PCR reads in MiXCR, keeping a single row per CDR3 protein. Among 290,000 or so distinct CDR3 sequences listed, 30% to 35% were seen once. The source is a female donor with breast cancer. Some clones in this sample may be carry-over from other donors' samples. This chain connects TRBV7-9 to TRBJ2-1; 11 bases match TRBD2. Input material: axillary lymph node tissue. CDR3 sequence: CASSQKPGLADNGQFF. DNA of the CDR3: TGCGCCAGCAGCCAAAAACCGGGACTAGCGGACAATGGGCAGTTCTTC.